These 7 T cell receptor beta chains were all obtained from the same sample, sequenced in a study of T cells in tuberculosis. Libraries were prepared by immunoSEQ multiplex PCR; TCRdb keeps only in-frame clonotypes and omits some of them. The sample contains 30,000 to 35,000 clones, 93% of which appear only once. The time point: new active TB diagnosis, blood taken before or within 7 days of starting treatment. The sample consisted of PBMCs, taken at tuberculosis diagnosis. The receptors derive from an adult with tuberculosis.

The chain couples TRBV29-1 to TRBJ2-5; 14 nucleotides line up with TRBD2. The CDR3 is 16 amino acids. Germline V lookup: CDR1 SQVTM, CDR2 ANQGSEA. The J segment lost 5 bases and the V segment lost 7 bases, leaving 12 bases of the junction unmatched. CDR3 residues: CSASGTSGSSWETQYF. The CDR3 bases are TGCAGCGCCTCCGGGACTAGCGGGAGCAGTTGGGAGACCCAGTACTTC.

The V and J genes are TRBV4-1 and TRBJ2-1; 14 bases agree with TRBD2. This CDR3 is built from 17 residues. V was pared by 4 bases and J by 12 bases, with 14 bases of the junction left unmatched. Germline V CDR1 and CDR2: MGHRA, YSYEKL. For the CDR3, the DNA is TGCGCCAGCAGCCGCGGGACTAGCGGGAGTCTCAATGACGCGCAGTTCTTC. It specifies CASSRGTSGSLNDAQFF.

The gene calls are TRBV19 and TRBJ2-5; 12 bases align to TRBD2. The CDR3 covers 16 residues. With V trimmed by 4 bases and J by 5 bases, 8 bases remained unmatched. CDR1 LNHDA and CDR2 SQIVND come from the germline V gene (reference sequence). The CDR3 DNA follows: TGTGCCAGTAGTACCCGACTAGCGGGAGCGGGGGAGACCCAGTACTTC. This sequence encodes CASSTRLAGAGETQYF.

The V call is TRBV28, the J call TRBJ2-1, with 10 bases aligning to TRBD1. This CDR3 has 14 amino acids. V shed 6 bases and J 10 bases; nucleotides not matched to a gene: 9. Germline CDR1 reads MDHEN; CDR2 reads SYDVKM. The CDR3 reads CASSYSGTGDEQFF. The CDR3 region has the DNA TGTGCCAGCAGCTACTCCGGGACAGGGGACGAGCAGTTCTTC.

This sequence joins TRBV10-2 and TRBJ1-5; perhaps TRBD1 as D (5 bases). The CDR3 runs to 13 residues. Germline V CDR1 and CDR2: WSHSY, SAAADI. Trimming cost V 3 bases and J 6 bases, with 9 bases left between them. DNA of the CDR3: TGCGCCAGCAGTGAAAACCAGGGTCAGCCCCAGCATTTT. It codes for CASSENQGQPQHF.

This rearrangement joins TRBV14 to TRBJ1-1; TRBD1 might be the D (5 bases). V was shortened by 3 bases and J by 0 bases, with 8 bases between the two germline ends. Germline V CDR1 and CDR2: SGHDN, FVKESK. This CDR3 has 14 residues. This CDR3 reads CASSQVGVNTEAFF. The CDR3 DNA reads as TGTGCCAGCAGCCAGGTAGGGGTGAACACTGAAGCTTTCTTT.

The genes are TRBV7-9 and TRBJ2-3; 7 bases agree with TRBD1. CDR3 length: 15 amino acids. CDR1 and CDR2 (germline): SEHNR, FQNEAQ (reference sequence). V lost 3 bases to trimming and J lost 4 bases; unmatched junction nucleotides: 7. The CDR3 sequence is CASSFQTGRADTQYF. CDR3 in DNA: TGTGCCAGCAGCTTTCAGACAGGGCGTGCAGATACGCAGTATTTT.